Below, one T cell receptor (beta chain) is given with its context. Its antigen is as yet unknown. The sample is drawn from a study of cytomegalovirus exposure and HLA in healthy donors. Study-level points and caveats: In terms of immune exposure information, only CMV serostatus was available. TCR beta chain V- and J-gene trimming was linked, in a later analysis, to a missense variant in DCLRE1C. A later analysis showed TCR association rates differing by HLA locus, peaking at DRB1 and lowest at HLA-C.

A multiplex PCR was run with 60 Vbeta primers and 13 Jbeta primers. Original methodology: A later analysis counted about 80 million unique TCR beta chains, 9.5 million to 13 million shared. TCRdb's table, derived via immunoSEQ multiplex PCR, lists solely in-frame clones and lacks some. V, J and clone size are those of that table, while D and trimming were read from the DNA. The profile shows about 67,000 clones, about two thirds of them singletons. Germline V CDR1 and CDR2: LNHDA, SQIVND (reference sequence). Trimming left V 1 base short and J 3 bases short, with 10 bases between. The CDR3 contains 15 residues.

This clonotype was sampled from a woman aged 30 to 39 in good health and CMV-seronegative. The sample consisted of PBMCs. The chain combines TRBV19 with TRBJ1-5, with D tentatively TRBD1 (6 bases). CDR3 amino acids: CASSIADSLNQPQHF. The CDR3 DNA is TGTGCCAGTAGTATAGCGGACAGTCTCAATCAGCCCCAGCATTTT.